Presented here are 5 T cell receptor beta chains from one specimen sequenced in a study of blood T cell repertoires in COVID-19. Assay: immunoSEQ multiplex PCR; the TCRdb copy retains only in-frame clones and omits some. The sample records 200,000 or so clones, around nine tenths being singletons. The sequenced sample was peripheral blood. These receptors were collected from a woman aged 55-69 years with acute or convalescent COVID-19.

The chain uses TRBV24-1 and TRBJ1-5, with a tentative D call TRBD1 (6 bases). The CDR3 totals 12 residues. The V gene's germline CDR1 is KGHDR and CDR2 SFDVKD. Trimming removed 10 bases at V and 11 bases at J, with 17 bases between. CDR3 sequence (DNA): TGTGCCACAAGGACAGTCCGAGAGTCCCAGCATTTT. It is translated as CATRTVRESQHF.

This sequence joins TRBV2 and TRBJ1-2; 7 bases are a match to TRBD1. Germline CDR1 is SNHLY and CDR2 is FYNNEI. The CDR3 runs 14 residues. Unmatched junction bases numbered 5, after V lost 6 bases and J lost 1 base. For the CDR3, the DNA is TGTGCCAGCAGCGGACAGGACTTTAACTATGGCTACACCTTC. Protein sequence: CASSGQDFNYGYTF.

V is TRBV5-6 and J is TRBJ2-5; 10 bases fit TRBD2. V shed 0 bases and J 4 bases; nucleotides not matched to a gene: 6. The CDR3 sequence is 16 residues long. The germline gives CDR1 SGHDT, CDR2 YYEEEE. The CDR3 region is CASSLDWASGRETQYF. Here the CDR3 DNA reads TGTGCCAGCAGCTTGGACTGGGCTAGCGGGAGAGAGACCCAGTACTTC.

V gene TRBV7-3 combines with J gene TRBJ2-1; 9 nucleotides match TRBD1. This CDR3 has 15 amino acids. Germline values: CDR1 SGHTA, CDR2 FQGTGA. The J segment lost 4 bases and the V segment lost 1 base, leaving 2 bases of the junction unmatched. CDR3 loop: CASSLRGQGYNEQFF. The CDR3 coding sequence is TGTGCCAGCAGCTTAAGGGGACAGGGTTACAATGAGCAGTTCTTC. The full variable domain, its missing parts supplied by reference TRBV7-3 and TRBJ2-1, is GAGVSQTPSNKVTEKGKYVELRCDPISGHTALYWYRQSLGQGPEFLIYFQGTGAADDSGLPNDRFFAVRPEGSVSTLKIQRTERGDSAVYLCASSLRGQGYNEQFFGPGTRLTVL.

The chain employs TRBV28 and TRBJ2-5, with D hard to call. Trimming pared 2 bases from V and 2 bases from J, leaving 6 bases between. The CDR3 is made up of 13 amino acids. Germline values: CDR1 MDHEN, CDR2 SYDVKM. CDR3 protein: CASSLNEQETQYF. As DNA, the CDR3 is TGTGCCAGCAGTTTAAACGAGCAAGAGACCCAGTACTTC.